This T cell receptor beta chain was captured by sequencing in a study of cytomegalovirus exposure and HLA in healthy donors. Study-level points and caveats: Listed as cytomegalovirus-associated were over 150 TCR beta chains. Indistinguishable V segments such as TRBV6-2 and TRBV6-3 were excluded.

The PCR was carried out with 60 Vbeta primers and 13 Jbeta primers. Clones were sequenced by immunoSEQ multiplex PCR, and TCRdb holds only the in-frame ones, with some missing. The data contain about 160,000 clones, 82% of them singletons. Regarding this clone: The antigen is unknown.

V was pared by 3 bases and J by 12 bases, with 17 bases between. The CDR3 is 13 residues long. The germline V gene encodes CDR1 GTSNPN and CDR2 SVGIG (reference sequence). The TCR was taken from a girl under 10 years old in good health and CMV-seropositive. Sequencing was done on a sample of PBMCs. The V and J genes are TRBV30 and TRBJ1-4, with a tentative D call TRBD1 (6 bases). In DNA form, the CDR3 reads TGTGCCTGGAGCAGGGGCCCGCGACTTGAACTGTTTTTT. Its translation is CAWSRGPRLELFF.